Following are 32 T cell receptor beta chains from one sample sequenced in a study of cytomegalovirus exposure and HLA in healthy donors. The PCR made use of 60 Vbeta and 13 Jbeta primers. The protocol was immunoSEQ multiplex PCR, while the TCRdb copy is restricted to in-frame clones and leaves out a portion. Altogether 95,000 to 100,000 clones are present, around 77% being singletons, with the ten largest covering approximately 7.7%. Material: PBMCs. The receptor source for this set is a female donor in good health and CMV-seronegative.

The chain joins TRBV28 to TRBJ2-7; 9 bases align to TRBD1. In germline, CDR1 is MDHEN, CDR2 SYDVKM. This CDR3 comprises 15 residues. V gave up 6 bases and J gave up 5 bases; unmatched junction bases: 11. The CDR3 loop is CASSQSGQGRNEQYF. The CDR3 DNA reads as TGTGCCAGCAGCCAAAGCGGACAGGGGAGGAACGAGCAGTACTTC. The full variable domain, in which reference TRBV28 and TRBJ2-7 provide the parts outside the CDR3, is DVKVTQSSRYLVKRTGEKVFLECVQDMDHENMFWYRQDPGLGLRLIYFSYDVKMKEKGDIPEGYSVSREKKERFSLILESASTNQTSMYLCASSQSGQGRNEQYFGPGTRLTVT.

The chain combines TRBV13 with TRBJ2-1, with D possibly being TRBD2 (6 bases). The germline V gene has CDR1 PRHDT and CDR2 FYEKMQ (reference sequence). The CDR3 runs 14 residues. Trimming left V 5 bases short and J 0 bases short, with 8 bases between. This CDR3 reads CASSRGSSYNEQFF. DNA of the CDR3: TGTGCCAGCAGCCGGGGGAGCTCCTACAATGAGCAGTTCTTC.

The gene calls are TRBV10-3 and TRBJ2-5; 12 nucleotides agree with TRBD2. Germline-derived CDR1 and CDR2 are ENHRY and SYGVKD. Losses at the gene ends were 5 bases for V and 5 bases for J; bases not matched to a gene: 6. This CDR3 is built from 15 residues. CDR3 residues: CAISPSGRAGETQYF. Here the CDR3 DNA reads TGTGCCATCAGTCCTAGCGGGAGGGCCGGGGAGACCCAGTACTTC.

The V and J genes are TRBV11-3 and TRBJ2-7; D is undetermined. V shed 5 bases and J shed 3 bases, with 17 bases lying between them. The length of the CDR3 is 15 residues. Germline V gene data show CDR1 as SGHNT and CDR2 as YENEEA. CDR3 sequence reads: CASSHGRQAGYEQYF. CDR3 coding DNA: TGTGCCAGCAGCCACGGCCGGCAGGCCGGCTACGAGCAGTACTTC.

This clone was picked up a small number of times. The V call is TRBV4-2, the J call TRBJ2-3; no clear D. CDR1 is LGHNA, CDR2 YNFKEQ, per germline. The germline V and J ends were trimmed by 6 bases and 2 bases, with 18 bases remaining between them. CDR3 length: 16 amino acids. CDR3 nucleotide sequence: TGTGCCAGCAGACTTAGCATCTCCGGGTTCACAGATACGCAGTATTTT. Translated, it gives CASRLSISGFTDTQYF.

The chain recombines TRBV27 with TRBJ1-6; 7 nucleotides match TRBD1. The CDR3 has 12 residues. CDR1 is MNHEY and CDR2 is SMNVEV in the germline V gene (reference sequence). Trimming at V came to 9 bases and at J to 13 bases, leaving 9 bases not matched to a gene. The CDR3 spells CASRTGPSPLHF. The CDR3, as DNA: TGTGCCAGTCGGACAGGCCCCTCTCCCCTCCACTTT.

This clone was counted only a few times. The genes are TRBV18 and TRBJ1-2, with D tentatively TRBD1 (6 bases). Trimming left V 3 bases short and J 3 bases short, with 11 bases between. The germline V gene encodes CDR1 KGHSH and CDR2 LQKENI. This CDR3 has 14 residues. CDR3 amino acids: CASSPKQGDYGYTF. As DNA, the CDR3 is TGTGCCAGCTCACCGAAACAGGGAGACTATGGCTACACCTTC.

The rearrangement joins TRBV29-1 to TRBJ2-7; 10 bases align to TRBD1. The length of the CDR3 is 14 residues. Germline V gene data show CDR1 as SQVTM and CDR2 as ANQGSEA. Germline trimming cut 7 bases from V and 3 bases from J; bases unmatched to any gene: 9. CDR3 sequence: CSGGSGTGDYEQYF. CDR3 in DNA: TGCAGCGGAGGATCCGGGACAGGGGACTACGAGCAGTACTTC.

The chain couples TRBV7-6 to TRBJ2-3, with 16 bases fitting TRBD2. V lost 6 bases, J lost 3 bases, and 9 bases stayed unmatched. This CDR3 region has 18 residues. From germline, CDR1 is SGHVS and CDR2 FNYEAQ. The CDR3 region is CASSRGTSGGAGTDTQYF. CDR3 DNA: TGTGCCAGCAGTCGGGGGACTAGCGGGGGGGCCGGGACAGATACGCAGTATTTT.

In its sample, this clone was seen a few times. CDR3: CAWSAGNTIYF. For the CDR3, the DNA is TGTGCCTGGAGTGCAGGGAACACCATATATTTT. The chain links TRBV30 to TRBJ1-3, with TRBD1 as a possible D gene (5 bases). In germline, CDR1 is GTSNPN, CDR2 SVGIG (reference sequence). The ends were cut back, 1 base at V and 7 bases at J, with 5 bases in the middle. This CDR3 region has 11 residues.

The gene calls are TRBV7-3 and TRBJ2-5; 11 nucleotides agree with TRBD2. The junction had 4 bases not matched to a gene; V was cut back by 1 base and J by 3 bases. The CDR3 is made up of 16 amino acids. CDR1 is SGHTA and CDR2 is FQGTGA in the germline V gene. This CDR3 reads CASSLNPGLAEETQYF. CDR3 DNA: TGTGCCAGCAGCTTAAATCCGGGACTAGCGGAAGAGACCCAGTACTTC.

CDR3 nucleotide sequence: TGTGCCAGCAGTTTCCGCAGGTGGTCAACTAATGAAAAACTGTTTTTT. Its translation: CASSFRRWSTNEKLFF. The chain is built from TRBV28 and TRBJ1-4; D is ambiguous. The V end was cut by 3 bases, the J end by 0 bases, with 11 bases between. Germline-derived CDR1 and CDR2 are MDHEN and SYDVKM. The CDR3 consists of 16 residues. Using reference TRBV28 and TRBJ1-4 for the parts outside the CDR3, the full variable domain is DVKVTQSSRYLVKRTGEKVFLECVQDMDHENMFWYRQDPGLGLRLIYFSYDVKMKEKGDIPEGYSVSREKKERFSLILESASTNQTSMYLCASSFRRWSTNEKLFFGSGTQLSVL.

V is TRBV6-5 and J is TRBJ1-2; TRBD1 matches 7 bases. J lost 8 bases, V lost 0 bases, and 6 bases had no gene match. Per the germline V gene, CDR1 is MNHEY and CDR2 is SVGAGI. There are 14 residues in the CDR3. The CDR3 spells CASSYSPTGRGYTF. Here the CDR3 DNA reads TGTGCCAGCAGTTACTCCCCGACAGGGAGGGGCTACACCTTC.

The gene calls are TRBV5-4 and TRBJ2-2; D gene uncertain. V dropped 0 bases and J dropped 1 base, with 4 bases sitting between them. From germline, CDR1 is SGHNT and CDR2 YYREEE (reference sequence). CDR3 length equals 14 residues. The CDR3 DNA follows: TGTGCCAGCAGCTTGGCGTGGAACACCGGGGAGCTGTTTTTT. Its translation: CASSLAWNTGELFF.

The chain is built from TRBV5-6 and TRBJ2-5; 15 bases map to TRBD2. Trimming removed 2 bases from V and 2 bases from J; junction bases left unmatched: 1. Germline CDR1 is SGHDT and CDR2 is YYEEEE. The CDR3 has 16 amino acids. CDR3 sequence (DNA): TGTGCCAGCAGCTTCGGGACTAGCGGGAGGCAAGAGACCCAGTACTTC. Translated: CASSFGTSGRQETQYF.

CDR3 nucleotide sequence: TGTGCCAGCAGCGTAGCTTACCCTGGGGACAGGGGGCCAGATACGCAGTATTTT. Its protein is CASSVAYPGDRGPDTQYF. The V gene is TRBV9, the J gene TRBJ2-3, with TRBD1 matching 12 bases. CDR3 length equals 18 residues. Trimming cost V 0 bases and J 4 bases; bases outside gene matches: 9. Germline V gene lookup returns CDR1 SGDLS and CDR2 YYNGEE.

The chain uses TRBV5-6 and TRBJ1-4; 7 bases match TRBD1. V trimming: 2 bases; J trimming: 3 bases; junction bases outside the gene matches: 1. CDR1 is SGHDT, CDR2 YYEEEE, per germline. The CDR3 has 14 residues. In DNA, the CDR3 is TGTGCCAGCAGCTTACAGGGGCCTAATGAAAAACTGTTTTTT. It codes for CASSLQGPNEKLFF. Using reference TRBV5-6 and TRBJ1-4 for the parts outside the CDR3, the full variable domain is DAGVTQSPTHLIKTRGQQVTLRCSPKSGHDTVSWYQQALGQGPQFIFQYYEEEERQRGNFPDRFSGHQFPNYSSELNVNALLLGDSALYLCASSLQGPNEKLFFGSGTQLSVL.

The gene calls are TRBV5-1 and TRBJ1-5; D ambiguous. The germline V gene encodes CDR1 SGHRS and CDR2 YFSETQ. V lost 2 bases and J lost 4, with 7 bases in between. This CDR3 is built from 13 residues. This CDR3 reads CASSFSGNQPQHF. CDR3 bases: TGCGCCAGCAGCTTTTCCGGGAATCAGCCCCAGCATTTT.

This sequence joins TRBV30 and TRBJ2-2; 9 nucleotides line up with TRBD1. Losses at the gene ends were 4 bases for V and 5 bases for J; bases not matched to a gene: 8. This CDR3 comprises 15 residues. Germline-derived CDR1 and CDR2 are GTSNPN and SVGIG (reference sequence). CDR3 amino acids: CAWKYGDRATGELFF. The CDR3 DNA is TGTGCCTGGAAATATGGGGACAGGGCGACCGGGGAGCTGTTTTTT. The whole variable domain, remainder taken from reference TRBV30 and TRBJ2-2, is SQTIHQWPATLVQPVGSPLSLECTVEGTSNPNLYWYRQAAGRGLQLLFYSVGIGQISSEVPQNLSASRPQDRQFILSSKKLLLSDSGFYLCAWKYGDRATGELFFGEGSRLTVL.

The rearrangement uses TRBV6-1 and TRBJ2-2; D is unclear. This CDR3 is 14 amino acids long. The germline V and J ends were trimmed by 5 bases and 9 bases, with 16 bases remaining between them. Germline lookup yields CDR1 MNHNS and CDR2 SASEGT. CDR3 nucleotides: TGTGCCAGCAGTTCCACCAGTAGCCAACGGGAGCTGTTTTTT. Translating it yields CASSSTSSQRELFF.

This chain links TRBV7-2 with TRBJ1-1; D not certain. The CDR3 has 15 amino acids. The germline V gene encodes CDR1 SGHTA and CDR2 FQGNSA. Trimming removed 4 bases at V and 4 bases at J, with 16 bases between. CDR3 in DNA: TGTGCCAGCAGCTCCCATGGATCGGGGATCACTGAAGCTTTCTTT. It codes for CASSSHGSGITEAFF. The variable domain in full, completed from reference TRBV7-2 and TRBJ1-1, reads GAGVSQSPSNKVTEKGKDVELRCDPISGHTALYWYRQSLGQGLEFLIYFQGNSAPDKSGLPSDRFSAERTGGSVSTLTIQRTQQEDSAVYLCASSSHGSGITEAFFGQGTRLTVV.

V and J are TRBV19 and TRBJ1-2; no clear D gene. This CDR3 comprises 18 residues. Germline assignment: CDR1 LNHDA and CDR2 SQIVND (reference sequence). V shed 1 base and J shed 7 bases, with 25 bases lying between them. The DNA for the CDR3 is TGTGCCAGTAGTATAGTGTTCCTGGTGGCCAGGATTTATGGTGGCTACACCTTC. Its protein is CASSIVFLVARIYGGYTF.

As concerns this clone: Relative to the germline gene, one junction end is altered; a read error may explain this. The V call is TRBV7-7, the J call TRBJ1-1; perhaps TRBD1 as D (5 bases). CDR1 SSHAT and CDR2 FNYEAQ come from the germline V gene (reference sequence). CDR3 length: 13 residues. Here the CDR3 reads CASSPGLGTEAFF. Written as DNA, the CDR3 is TGTGCTAGCAGCCCAGGGTTAGGCACTGAAGCTTTCTTT. The variable domain in full, with the rest retrieved from reference TRBV7-7 and TRBJ1-1, is GAGVSQSPRYKVTKRGQDVTLRCDPISSHATLYWYQQALGQGPEFLTYFNYEAQPDKSGLPSDRFSAERPEGSISTLTIQRTEQRDSAMYRCASSPGLGTEAFFGQGTRLTVV.

The chain is built from TRBV2 and TRBJ2-7, with TRBD1 matching 9 bases. After removal of 3 bases from V and 4 bases from J, the junction contained 13 bases not matched to a gene. CDR3 length: 17 amino acids. CDR1 SNHLY and CDR2 FYNNEI come from the germline V gene. DNA of the CDR3: TGTGCCAGCAGTGAGAGTCGCGGGACAGGGCGGTCATACGAGCAGTACTTC. Its translation: CASSESRGTGRSYEQYF.

V gene TRBV28 combines with J gene TRBJ2-5, with 7 bases fitting TRBD1. V gave up 5 bases and J gave up 2 bases; unmatched junction bases: 11. The CDR3 length is 16 residues. Germline V lookup: CDR1 MDHEN, CDR2 SYDVKM. This chain's CDR3 is CASSTYGGQIQETQYF. The CDR3 region has the DNA TGTGCCAGCAGTACATATGGGGGACAGATACAAGAGACCCAGTACTTC.

The chain links TRBV19 to TRBJ2-1; a possible D gene is TRBD1 (6 bases). The CDR3 consists of 15 residues. CDR1 and CDR2 (germline): LNHDA, SQIVND (reference sequence). Deletions cut 0 bases from V and 1 base from J, with 7 bases between. The CDR3 is CASSIEGGSYNEQFF. The CDR3 DNA reads TGTGCCAGTAGTATAGAAGGGGGTTCCTACAATGAGCAGTTCTTC. The full variable domain, its missing parts supplied by reference TRBV19 and TRBJ2-1, is DGGITQSPKYLFRKEGQNVTLSCEQNLNHDAMYWYRQDPGQGLRLIYYSQIVNDFQKGDIAEGYSVSREKKESFPLTVTSAQKNPTAFYLCASSIEGGSYNEQFFGPGTRLTVL.

This rearrangement joins TRBV5-4 to TRBJ2-2; a possible D gene is TRBD1 (5 bases). The CDR3 covers 13 residues. Trimming pared 2 bases from V and 7 bases from J, leaving 9 bases between. Germline V gene lookup returns CDR1 SGHNT and CDR2 YYREEE (reference sequence). CDR3 DNA sequence: TGTGCCAGCAGCTTCCGACAGATCGGGGAGCTGTTTTTT. This sequence encodes CASSFRQIGELFF. The variable domain in full, completed from reference TRBV5-4 and TRBJ2-2, reads ETGVTQSPTHLIKTRGQQVTLRCSSQSGHNTVSWYQQALGQGPQFIFQYYREEENGRGNFPPRFSGLQFPNYSSELNVNALELDDSALYLCASSFRQIGELFFGEGSRLTVL.

This clone was counted a few times. The chain couples TRBV5-1 to TRBJ2-7, with D possibly being TRBD2 (6 bases). CDR3 length: 13 residues. V was clipped by 0 bases and J by 7 bases, with 11 bases between them. Germline V gene data show CDR1 as SGHRS and CDR2 as YFSETQ. The CDR3: CASSLGPGEEQYF. The CDR3 nucleotides are TGCGCCAGCAGCTTGGGCCCGGGGGAAGAGCAGTACTTC.

This clone was recorded once. This rearrangement joins TRBV6-1 to TRBJ1-2; 8 bases fit TRBD1. The CDR3 is 14 residues long. V shed 5 bases, J shed 3 bases, and the junction held 5 bases outside the gene matches. CDR1 and CDR2 (germline): MNHNS, SASEGT. CDR3 DNA: TGTGCCAGCAGTAGACAGGGGCTGGACTATGGCTACACCTTC. Residues: CASSRQGLDYGYTF.

The gene calls are TRBV2 and TRBJ2-7; 7 bases are shared with TRBD1. The CDR3 runs to 14 residues. With V trimmed by 3 bases and J by 2 bases, 4 bases remained unmatched. From germline, CDR1 is SNHLY and CDR2 FYNNEI. CDR3 DNA: TGTGCCAGCAGTGAGAGGGGGACAGCCTACGAGCAGTACTTC. This encodes CASSERGTAYEQYF.

This clone was recorded once. The chain is built from TRBV5-6 and TRBJ1-5; D possibly corresponds to TRBD1 (6 bases). CDR1 is SGHDT, CDR2 YYEEEE, per germline. Trimming shortened V by 1 base and J by 7 bases, and 15 bases separated the two germline ends. CDR3 length: 15 residues. DNA of the CDR3: TGTGCCAGCAGCTTGCGCACGGGGGGCTGGCAGCCCCAGCATTTT. Translating it yields CASSLRTGGWQPQHF.

The chain couples TRBV10-3 to TRBJ1-2, with 12 bases aligning to TRBD1. The CDR3 loop spans 13 amino acids. V lost 6 bases to trimming and J lost 10 bases; unmatched junction nucleotides: 6. Per germline, CDR1 ENHRY and CDR2 SYGVKD. CDR3 amino acids: CAISAGTGGIYTF. CDR3 nucleotide sequence: TGTGCCATCAGCGCCGGGACAGGGGGCATCTACACCTTC.